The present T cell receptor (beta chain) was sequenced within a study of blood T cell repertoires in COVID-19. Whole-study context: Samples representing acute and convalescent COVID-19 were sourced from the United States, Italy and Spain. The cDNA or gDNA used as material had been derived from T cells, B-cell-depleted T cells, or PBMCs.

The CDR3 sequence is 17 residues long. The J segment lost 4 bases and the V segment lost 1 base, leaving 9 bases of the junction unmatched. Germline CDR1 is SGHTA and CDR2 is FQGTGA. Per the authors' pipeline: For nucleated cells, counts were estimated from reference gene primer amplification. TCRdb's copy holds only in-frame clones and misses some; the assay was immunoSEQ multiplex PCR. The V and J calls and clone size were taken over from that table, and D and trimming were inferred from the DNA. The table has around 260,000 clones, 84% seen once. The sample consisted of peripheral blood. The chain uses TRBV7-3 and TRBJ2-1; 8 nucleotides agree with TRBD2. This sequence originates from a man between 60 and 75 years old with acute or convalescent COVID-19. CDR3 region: CASSLKGREVGYNEQFF. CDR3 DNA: TGTGCCAGCAGCTTAAAGGGGCGGGAGGTTGGGTACAATGAGCAGTTCTTC.